Shown below are 10 T cell receptor beta chains from a single sample sequenced in a study of blood T cell repertoires in COVID-19. Profiled with immunoSEQ multiplex PCR; TCRdb holds only in-frame clones, not every one. Counted here are about 190,000 clones, about 89% occurring once; the ten biggest clones make up 5.5% to 7.5%. Sample: peripheral blood. Source of these receptors: a middle-aged man with acute or convalescent COVID-19.

This clone was recorded once. The rearrangement uses TRBV6-5 and TRBJ1-6, with D possibly TRBD1 on 5 matching bases. Germline V gives CDR1 MNHEY, CDR2 SVGAGI. This CDR3 has 14 residues. Between the trimmed V and J ends, which lost 9 bases and 6 bases, there was a span of 15 bases. CDR3 nucleotide sequence: TGTGCCAGTATGCAGGGCGTTTTTAATTCACCCCTCCACTTT. Translated: CASMQGVFNSPLHF.

This clone was detected once. V usage is TRBV5-1 and J usage is TRBJ1-4, with a weak D call TRBD1 (5 bases). The length of the CDR3 is 15 residues. Trimming shortened V by 1 base and J by 4 bases, and 11 bases separated the two germline ends. Germline V gene data show CDR1 as SGHRS and CDR2 as YFSETQ. CDR3 region: CASSLLGGHNEKLFF. The CDR3 bases are TGCGCCAGCAGCTTGTTGGGGGGTCATAATGAAAAACTGTTTTTT.

This rearrangement joins TRBV28 to TRBJ2-7, with TRBD1 as a possible D gene (5 bases). V dropped 6 bases and J dropped 6 bases, with 12 bases sitting between them. This CDR3 spans 12 amino acids. Germline-derived CDR1 and CDR2 are MDHEN and SYDVKM. CDR3 in amino acids: CASSHRLSEQYF. The CDR3 DNA is TGTGCCAGCAGCCACAGGTTAAGCGAGCAGTACTTC.

The chain has TRBV11-2 and TRBJ1-1; D not certain. The CDR3 contains 14 residues. Germline V lookup: CDR1 SGHAT, CDR2 FQNNGV. V shed 1 base and J shed 1 base, with 7 bases lying between them. This CDR3 reads CASSLVGENTEAFF. In nucleotides, the CDR3 is TGTGCCAGCAGCTTAGTCGGGGAGAACACTGAAGCTTTCTTT.

This rearrangement joins TRBV6-6 to TRBJ2-3, with 8 bases identical to TRBD2. The junction had 10 bases not matched to a gene; V was cut back by 5 bases and J by 0 bases. Germline CDR1 and CDR2: MNHNY and SVGAGI (reference sequence). The CDR3 runs to 17 residues. The CDR3 sequence: CASSRVAGITSTDTQYF. CDR3 nucleotides: TGTGCCAGCAGTCGAGTAGCGGGGATAACTAGCACAGATACGCAGTATTTT.

This chain joins TRBV5-6 and TRBJ2-5, with TRBD2 as a possible D gene (6 bases). CDR3 length: 13 amino acids. The germline V gene encodes CDR1 SGHDT and CDR2 YYEEEE. Trimming shortened V by 1 base and J by 3 bases, and 7 bases separated the two germline ends. The CDR3 region is CASSLPGEETQYF. In DNA form, the CDR3 reads TGTGCCAGCAGCTTGCCGGGGGAAGAGACCCAGTACTTC.

This clone was detected once. V is TRBV3-1 (or the pseudogene TRBV3-2) and J is TRBJ1-4, with D possibly being TRBD1 (5 bases). This CDR3 spans 15 amino acids. Germline-derived CDR1 and CDR2 are LGHDT and YNNKEL (reference sequence). V was trimmed by 4 bases and J by 7 bases, leaving 16 bases between them. The CDR3 DNA reads TGTGCCAGCAGCCCTCTTCGGGGGGAAGGTGAAAAACTGTTTTTT. This sequence encodes CASSPLRGEGEKLFF.

The V call is TRBV12-3 or TRBV12-4, the J call TRBJ1-1; 9 bases align to TRBD1. There are 13 residues in the CDR3. With V trimmed by 4 bases and J by 6 bases, 3 bases remained unmatched. DNA for the CDR3: TGTGCCAGCAGTTCGGACAGGGGAGCTGAAGCTTTCTTT. Protein: CASSSDRGAEAFF.

The rearrangement links TRBV18 to TRBJ1-2, with no clear D. Per the germline V gene, CDR1 is KGHSH and CDR2 is LQKENI. Trimming shortened V by 6 bases and J by 4 bases, and 6 bases separated the two germline ends. The CDR3 spans 11 residues. The CDR3 DNA is TGTGCCAGCTCTTATGTCTATGGCTACACCTTC. Encoded protein: CASSYVYGYTF.

The chain has TRBV10-3 and TRBJ1-1, with 7 bases identical to TRBD1. The CDR3 extends over 15 amino acids. Germline assignment: CDR1 ENHRY and CDR2 SYGVKD. V was clipped by 2 bases and J by 3 bases; unmatched bases: 6. The CDR3 here is CAISETGQKDTEAFF. The DNA for the CDR3 is TGTGCCATCAGTGAGACGGGACAGAAAGACACTGAAGCTTTCTTT.